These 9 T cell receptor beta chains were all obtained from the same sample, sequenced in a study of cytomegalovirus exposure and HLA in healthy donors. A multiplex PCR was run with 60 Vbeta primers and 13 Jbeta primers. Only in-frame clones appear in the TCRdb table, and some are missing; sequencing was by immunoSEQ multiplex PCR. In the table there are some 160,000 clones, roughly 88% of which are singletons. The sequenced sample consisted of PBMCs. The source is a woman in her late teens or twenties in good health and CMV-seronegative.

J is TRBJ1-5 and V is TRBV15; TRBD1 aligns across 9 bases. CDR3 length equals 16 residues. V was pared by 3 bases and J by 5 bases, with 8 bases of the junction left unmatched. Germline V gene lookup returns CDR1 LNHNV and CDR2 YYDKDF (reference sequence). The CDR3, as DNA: TGTGCCACCAGCAGCGAGGCGGGACAGGGTTATCAGCCCCAGCATTTT. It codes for CATSSEAGQGYQPQHF. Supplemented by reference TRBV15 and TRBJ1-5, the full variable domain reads DAMVIQNPRYQVTQFGKPVTLSCSQTLNHNVMYWYQQKSSQAPKLLFHYYDKDFNNEADTPDNFQSRRPNTSFCFLDIRSPGLGDTAMYLCATSSEAGQGYQPQHFGDGTRLSIL.

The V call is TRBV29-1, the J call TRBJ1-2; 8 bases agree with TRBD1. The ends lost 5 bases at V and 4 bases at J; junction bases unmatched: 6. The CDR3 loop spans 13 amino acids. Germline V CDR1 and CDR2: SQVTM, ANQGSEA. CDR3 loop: CSVLGQALYGYTF. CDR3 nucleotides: TGCAGCGTTCTGGGACAGGCGCTCTATGGCTACACCTTC.

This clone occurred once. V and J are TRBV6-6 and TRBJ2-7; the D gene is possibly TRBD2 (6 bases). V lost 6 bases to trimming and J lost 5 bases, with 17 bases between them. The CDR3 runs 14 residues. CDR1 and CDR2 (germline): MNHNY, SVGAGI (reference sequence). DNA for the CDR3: TGTGCCAGCAGGACGGCCAGGGAGGCCAACGAGCAGTACTTC. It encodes CASRTAREANEQYF.

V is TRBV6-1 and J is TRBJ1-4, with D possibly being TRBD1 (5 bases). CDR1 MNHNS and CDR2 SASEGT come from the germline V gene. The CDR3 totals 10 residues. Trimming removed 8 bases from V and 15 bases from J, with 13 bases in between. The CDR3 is CASGDGEVFF. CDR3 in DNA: TGTGCCAGCGGGGACGGGGAGGTGTTTTTT.

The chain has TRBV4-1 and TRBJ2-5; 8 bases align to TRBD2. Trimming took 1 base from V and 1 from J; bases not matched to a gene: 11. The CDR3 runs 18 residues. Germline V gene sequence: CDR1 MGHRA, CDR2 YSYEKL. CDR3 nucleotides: TGCGCCAGCAGCCAAGGTCGCCTAGCGGGTATTCTCCAAGAGACCCAGTACTTC. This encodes CASSQGRLAGILQETQYF.

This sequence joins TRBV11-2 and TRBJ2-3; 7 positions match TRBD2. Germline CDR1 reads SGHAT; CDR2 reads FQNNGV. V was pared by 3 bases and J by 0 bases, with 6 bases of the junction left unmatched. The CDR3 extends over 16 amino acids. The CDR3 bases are TGTGCCAGCAGCTTCCAAGCGGGGTTTAGCACAGATACGCAGTATTTT. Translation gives CASSFQAGFSTDTQYF.

The CDR3 nucleotides are TGTGCCAGCAGTGAAGACTTCCTGACAGGGAGCAGATACGAGCAGTACTTC. Encoded protein: CASSEDFLTGSRYEQYF. V usage is TRBV6-1 and J usage is TRBJ2-7, with TRBD1 matching 7 bases. Germline assignment: CDR1 MNHNS and CDR2 SASEGT. The CDR3 sequence is 17 residues long. V was clipped by 1 base and J by 4 bases; unmatched bases: 13.

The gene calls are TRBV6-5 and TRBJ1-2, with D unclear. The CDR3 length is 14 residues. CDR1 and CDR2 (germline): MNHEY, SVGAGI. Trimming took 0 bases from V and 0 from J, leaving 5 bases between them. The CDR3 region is CASSYSGANYGYTF. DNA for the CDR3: TGTGCCAGCAGTTACTCCGGAGCTAACTATGGCTACACCTTC.

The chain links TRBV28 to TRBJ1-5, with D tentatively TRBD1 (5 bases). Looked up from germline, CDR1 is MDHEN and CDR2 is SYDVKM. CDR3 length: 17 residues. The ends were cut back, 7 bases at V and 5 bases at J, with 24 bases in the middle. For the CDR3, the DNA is TGTGCCAGCATCGGAGATCCGGGACTTTCGGGGGATCAGCCCCAGCATTTT. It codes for CASIGDPGLSGDQPQHF.